These 25 T cell receptor beta chains share one sample of origin, sequenced in a study of blood T cell repertoires in COVID-19. The data were produced by immunoSEQ multiplex PCR, yet TCRdb's version contains in-frame clones alone and is incomplete. The sample includes approximately 260,000 clones, about 86% seen only once; the top ten take around 3.6%. The sequenced sample consisted of peripheral blood. The receptors stem from a man between 18 and 29 years old with active or convalescent COVID-19.

This clone was recorded a few times. The rearrangement uses TRBV6-6 and TRBJ1-2; a weak D match, TRBD1 (5 bases). Germline V gives CDR1 MNHNY, CDR2 SVGAGI (reference sequence). Trimming took 8 bases from V and 8 from J, leaving 18 bases between them. CDR3 length: 13 residues. This CDR3 is CASDLTGEGGYTF. As DNA, the CDR3 is TGTGCCAGCGACCTTACGGGGGAAGGAGGCTACACCTTC.

The V and J genes are TRBV2 and TRBJ2-2; 11 bases agree with TRBD2. Germline CDR1 and CDR2: SNHLY and FYNNEI. The CDR3 has 15 residues. V dropped 8 bases and J dropped 7; count of bases not matched to a gene: 9. CDR3 coding DNA: TGTGCCAGCGGACGAATCACTAGCGGGGGCGGGGAGCTGTTTTTT. This translates into CASGRITSGGGELFF.

The gene calls are TRBV6-5 and TRBJ1-1; no clear D gene. Trimming took off 8 bases at V and 4 bases at J, with 14 bases between the two ends. This CDR3 contains 13 residues. CDR1 is MNHEY and CDR2 is SVGAGI in the germline V gene. The CDR3 reads CASARRRGTEAFF. The DNA for the CDR3 is TGTGCCAGCGCCAGACGCCGAGGCACTGAAGCTTTCTTT.

The chain couples TRBV5-1 to TRBJ1-2; the D gene is possibly TRBD1 (6 bases). The CDR3 length is 14 residues. Trimming removed 0 bases at V and 7 bases at J, with 13 bases between. Germline values: CDR1 SGHRS, CDR2 YFSETQ. CDR3 sequence: CASSLGPTGGGYTF. As DNA, the CDR3 is TGCGCCAGCAGCTTGGGACCGACAGGCGGTGGCTACACCTTC. Filled out from reference TRBV5-1 and TRBJ1-2, the complete variable domain reads KAGVTQTPRYLIKTRGQQVTLSCSPISGHRSVSWYQQTPGQGLQFLFEYFSETQRNKGNFPGRFSGRQFSNSRSEMNVSTLELGDSALYLCASSLGPTGGGYTFGSGTRLTVV.

The chain couples TRBV6-6 to TRBJ1-3, with D possibly matching TRBD1 (6 bases). The germline CDR1 and CDR2 sequences are MNHNY and SVGAGI (reference sequence). V lost 7 bases and J 2 bases, leaving 15 bases between the germline ends. The CDR3 has 15 amino acids. The CDR3: CASTDTGITGNTIYF. As DNA, the CDR3 is TGTGCCAGCACCGACACAGGGATAACTGGAAACACCATATATTTT.

The chain couples TRBV29-1 to TRBJ2-7; D call uncertain. The CDR3 extends over 15 amino acids. The germline V gene has CDR1 SQVTM and CDR2 ANQGSEA. V lost 0 bases and J lost 2, with 14 bases in between. In DNA form, the CDR3 reads TGCAGCGTTGAAGAGGCGGTAGGCAGCCCCTACGAGCAGTACTTC. It translates to CSVEEAVGSPYEQYF.

This clone showed up just once. The chain is built from TRBV3-1 (or the pseudogene TRBV3-2) and TRBJ2-7, with 7 bases lining up with TRBD1. Germline CDR1 LGHDT, CDR2 YNNKEL (reference sequence). V dropped 1 base and J dropped 1; count of bases not matched to a gene: 7. This CDR3 comprises 16 residues. CDR3 loop: CASSQALTGISYEQYF. CDR3 coding DNA: TGTGCCAGCAGCCAAGCCCTGACAGGGATTTCCTACGAGCAGTACTTC.

J is TRBJ2-7 and V is TRBV27; TRBD1 matches at 8 bases. Germline V lookup: CDR1 MNHEY, CDR2 SMNVEV (reference sequence). The CDR3 runs to 11 residues. V trimming: 10 bases; J trimming: 9 bases; junction bases outside the gene matches: 8. Here the CDR3 reads CATQDRVGQYF. The CDR3 nucleotides are TGTGCCACCCAGGACAGGGTAGGGCAGTACTTC.

The J gene is TRBJ1-4, the V gene TRBV7-6; possibly TRBD1 for D (6 bases). Germline loops: CDR1 SGHVS, CDR2 FNYEAQ. Trimming removed 5 bases at V and 10 bases at J, with 17 bases between. The CDR3 loop spans 14 amino acids. CDR3 sequence reads: CASSPRGGGGKLFF. CDR3 sequence (DNA): TGTGCCAGCAGCCCGAGGGGGGGTGGGGGAAAACTGTTTTTT.

In its sample, this clone was seen once. V and J are TRBV6-6 and TRBJ2-7, with TRBD2 as a possible D gene (6 bases). V was shortened by 5 bases and J by 7 bases, with 18 bases between the two germline ends. The CDR3 contains 14 residues. Germline values: CDR1 MNHNY, CDR2 SVGAGI (reference sequence). The CDR3, as DNA: TGTGCCAGCAGTGCGTCCGGGGACGGGGGTGAGCAGTACTTC. Translating gives CASSASGDGGEQYF.

The chain links TRBV2 to TRBJ2-3, with 7 bases matching TRBD1. The CDR3 length is 15 residues. The J segment lost 3 bases and the V segment lost 8 bases, leaving 11 bases of the junction unmatched. CDR1 and CDR2 (germline): SNHLY, FYNNEI. The CDR3: CASESQGTVTDTQYF. CDR3 in DNA: TGTGCCAGCGAATCACAGGGGACAGTTACAGATACGCAGTATTTT.

The gene calls are TRBV7-2 and TRBJ2-7, with 7 bases lining up with TRBD2. V lost 6 bases, J lost 2 bases, and 4 bases stayed unmatched. Germline assignment: CDR1 SGHTA and CDR2 FQGNSA. This CDR3 is 13 amino acids long. CDR3 sequence reads: CASRREVAYEQYF. DNA for the CDR3: TGTGCCAGCAGACGGGAGGTGGCCTACGAGCAGTACTTC.

The chain couples TRBV30 to TRBJ2-2; no clear D gene. Trimming pared 3 bases from V and 4 bases from J, leaving 9 bases between. This CDR3 comprises 13 residues. Germline CDR1 GTSNPN, CDR2 SVGIG (reference sequence). Here the CDR3 reads CAWSYGGTGELFF. The CDR3 nucleotides are TGTGCCTGGAGCTACGGCGGCACCGGGGAGCTGTTTTTT.

The rearrangement uses TRBV9 and TRBJ1-6; D not resolved. The CDR3 contains 14 residues. Per the germline V gene, CDR1 is SGDLS and CDR2 is YYNGEE. V lost 0 bases and J 13 bases, leaving 14 bases between the germline ends. This CDR3 is CASSVEDTDGPLHF. CDR3 sequence (DNA): TGTGCCAGCAGCGTAGAAGACACCGATGGCCCCCTCCACTTT.

CDR3 in DNA: TGTGCCAGCAGCCCTAACTCCTACGAGCAGTACTTC. Protein: CASSPNSYEQYF. This sequence joins TRBV7-8 and TRBJ2-7; D is uncertain. V lost 5 bases to trimming and J lost 0 bases, with 5 bases between them. The length of the CDR3 is 12 residues. The V gene's germline CDR1 is SGHVS and CDR2 FQNEAQ.

The chain carries TRBV25-1 and TRBJ1-5; unclear D gene. V was clipped by 3 bases and J by 4 bases, with 4 bases between them. The germline V gene has CDR1 MGHDK and CDR2 SYGVNS. The CDR3 is made up of 12 amino acids. The CDR3 loop is CASSDSNQPQHF. The DNA of the CDR3 is TGTGCCAGCAGTGACTCTAATCAGCCCCAGCATTTT.

This chain connects TRBV11-1 to TRBJ1-6; D is possibly TRBD1 (6 bases). V was clipped by 3 bases and J by 10 bases, with 13 bases between them. The CDR3 spans 14 residues. CDR1 is SGHAT and CDR2 is FQDESV in the germline V gene (reference sequence). CDR3 protein: CASSFVGRGSPLHF. CDR3 DNA sequence: TGTGCCAGCAGCTTCGTTGGCAGGGGCTCACCCCTCCACTTT.

The CDR3 sequence is CASTSREVGEQFF. In nucleotides, the CDR3 is TGTGCCAGTACGTCAAGGGAGGTCGGGGAGCAGTTCTTC. The chain employs TRBV19 and TRBJ2-1; possibly TRBD2 for D (6 bases). The CDR3 runs 13 residues. The ends were cut back, 7 bases at V and 10 bases at J, with 17 bases in the middle. Germline V gene lookup returns CDR1 LNHDA and CDR2 SQIVND (reference sequence).

This clone was seen once. The same CDR3 can be traced to other DNA sequences in this sample. The J gene is TRBJ1-2, the V gene TRBV24-1; D perhaps matches TRBD1 (6 bases). Trimming shortened V by 4 bases and J by 2 bases, and 10 bases separated the two germline ends. This CDR3 has 14 amino acids. The germline gives CDR1 KGHDR, CDR2 SFDVKD. DNA of the CDR3: TGTGCCACCAGTGACCCGGACAGAAACTATGGCTACACCTTC. Encoded protein: CATSDPDRNYGYTF.

The V gene is TRBV4-2, the J gene TRBJ2-1, with D possibly matching TRBD2 (5 bases). V was trimmed by 8 bases and J by 7 bases, leaving 12 bases between them. Germline V gives CDR1 LGHNA, CDR2 YNFKEQ. This CDR3 is 12 amino acids long. The CDR3 protein is CASGGLFNEQFF. The CDR3 DNA sequence: TGTGCCAGCGGCGGACTCTTTAATGAGCAGTTCTTC.

J is TRBJ2-1 and V is TRBV11-2, with 7 bases aligning to TRBD2. This CDR3 has 14 amino acids. Germline V gives CDR1 SGHAT, CDR2 FQNNGV. Trimming at V came to 2 bases and at J to 7 bases, leaving 5 bases not matched to a gene. CDR3 nucleotide sequence: TGTGCCAGCAGCTTACCGGGACTAAAAAATGAGCAGTTCTTC. Translation gives CASSLPGLKNEQFF.

This chain's CDR3 is CASSINRGILEQYF. CDR3 sequence (DNA): TGTGCCAGTAGTATCAACAGGGGGATCCTCGAGCAGTACTTC. The chain carries TRBV19 and TRBJ2-7, with 8 bases matching TRBD1. The CDR3 loop spans 14 amino acids. The germline gives CDR1 LNHDA, CDR2 SQIVND (reference sequence). J was trimmed by 6 bases and V by 3 bases; bases with no gene match: 7. The variable domain in full, with the rest retrieved from reference TRBV19 and TRBJ2-7, is DGGITQSPKYLFRKEGQNVTLSCEQNLNHDAMYWYRQDPGQGLRLIYYSQIVNDFQKGDIAEGYSVSREKKESFPLTVTSAQKNPTAFYLCASSINRGILEQYFGPGTRLTVT.

This chain links TRBV7-9 with TRBJ2-1, with 11 bases fitting TRBD2. CDR3 size: 16 residues. Looked up from germline, CDR1 is SEHNR and CDR2 is FQNEAQ (reference sequence). The V gene end was trimmed by 4 bases and the J gene end by 5 bases; junction bases not matched to a gene: 7. DNA of the CDR3: TGTGCCAGCAGCTCGCTAGCGGGGGGACCTAACAATGAGCAGTTCTTC. It codes for CASSSLAGGPNNEQFF.

This chain links TRBV6-5 with TRBJ2-7, with 8 positions matching TRBD1. Looked up from germline, CDR1 is MNHEY and CDR2 is SVGAGI. CDR3 length: 13 residues. V gave up 6 bases and J gave up 2 bases; unmatched junction bases: 3. CDR3: CASRPGQAYEQYF. The DNA for the CDR3 is TGTGCCAGCAGACCGGGACAGGCCTACGAGCAGTACTTC.

This clone has only one observation. The rearrangement uses TRBV6-4 and TRBJ2-3; D perhaps matches TRBD2 (6 bases). The CDR3 runs to 15 residues. V was trimmed by 0 bases and J by 0 bases, leaving 7 bases between them. Germline CDR1 reads MRHNA; CDR2 reads SNTAGT. The CDR3 spells CASSDSGTSTDTQYF. The CDR3 DNA reads TGTGCCAGCAGTGACTCCGGGACTAGCACAGATACGCAGTATTTT.